This TCR beta chain was profiled in a study of TET2 disruption in CD19-targeted CAR T cells. CDR3 length equals 15 residues. The junction had 4 bases not matched to a gene; V was cut back by 3 bases and J by 0 bases. In germline, CDR1 is KGHSH, CDR2 LQKENI. Treatment meaning: autologous CTL019 cells: CD19 CAR with 4-1BB and CD3 zeta domains. The CD19 CAR carried TCR zeta and 4-1BB signaling domains. T cells for CTL019 manufacturing were collected from peripheral blood by leukapheresis. Using immunoSEQ multiplex PCR, the repertoire was profiled, and TCRdb retains in-frame clones only, with some absent. This table lists approximately 27,000 clones. Regarding this clone: What it binds is not known. The read gets to within 3 residues of the CDR3 end, and the germline J gene fills in the rest.

The chain links TRBV18 to TRBJ2-5, with 7 bases aligning to TRBD2. This material consisted of CD8- CAR+ T cells sorted from cultured blood T cells, taken for CD19 CAR T cell therapy. Stated subset: CD8-negative CAR-positive T cells from the infusion product. The sequence was collected from a man aged 65-85 years with chronic lymphocytic leukemia. The sequenced CDR3 bases are TGTGCCAGCTCACCGAATAGCGGGCACCAAGAGACC. Its protein product is CASSPNSGHQET. The full CDR3 sequence reads CASSPNSGHQETQYF.